This TCR beta chain was captured by sequencing in a study of blood T cell repertoires in COVID-19. This clone was observed a single time. V was pared by 5 bases and J by 2 bases, with 8 bases between. CDR1 is SEHNR, CDR2 FQNEAQ, per germline (reference sequence). The length of the CDR3 is 13 residues. Profiled with immunoSEQ multiplex PCR; TCRdb holds only in-frame clones, not every one. The sample shows more than 300,000 clones, roughly 89% of them seen only once. The receptor's source is a woman in her 40s with COVID-19, enrolled during active disease. The specimen was peripheral blood. The chain carries TRBV7-9 and TRBJ2-3, with D perhaps TRBD1 (5 bases). The CDR3 loop is CASSPRVTDTQYF. The CDR3 DNA follows: TGTGCCAGCAGCCCCAGGGTCACAGATACGCAGTATTTT.